Here is one T cell receptor (beta chain) with its context. Sequencing used immunoSEQ multiplex PCR; TCRdb keeps in-frame clones, though not all of them. Here the sample spans about 72,000 clones, 75% to 95% being singletons. This CDR3 region has 12 residues. V was pared by 3 bases and J by 4 bases, with 6 bases between. Germline V gene sequence: CDR1 SQVTM, CDR2 ANQGSEA. The data originate from a study of T cell changes during pregnancy in multiple sclerosis. The TCR sequence derives from a female donor with multiple sclerosis, enrolled in a pregnancy study. The chain employs TRBV29-1 and TRBJ2-2; tentative D call: TRBD2 (6 bases). Sequencing used peripheral blood, obtained in the second trimester of pregnancy. The CDR3 nucleotides read TGCAGCGTTGAGCGGGGCACCGGGGAGCTGTTTTTT. Translated: CSVERGTGELFF.